These 30 T cell receptor beta chains were sequenced from one sample in a study of blood T cell repertoires in COVID-19. Only in-frame clones appear in the TCRdb table, and some are missing; sequencing was by immunoSEQ multiplex PCR. The data show roughly 250,000 clones, 80% to 90% seen once. Sequencing was carried out using PBMCs or T cells enriched from blood (not recorded which). The receptors were sampled from a woman aged 35 to 49 who had been exposed to COVID-19.

The chain carries TRBV4-1 and TRBJ1-5; D remains ambiguous. V was trimmed by 5 bases and J by 6 bases, leaving 11 bases between them. There are 13 residues in the CDR3. The germline CDR1 and CDR2 sequences are MGHRA and YSYEKL. The CDR3 region is CASSSRAGQPQHF. For the CDR3, the DNA is TGCGCCAGCAGCTCTCGTGCGGGTCAGCCCCAGCATTTT.

Concerning this clone itself: The sample holds other DNA sequences that translate to the same CDR3. This rearrangement joins TRBV18 to TRBJ1-2; 7 nucleotides line up with TRBD1. The CDR3 totals 14 residues. Germline V lookup: CDR1 KGHSH, CDR2 LQKENI. With V trimmed by 1 base and J by 4 bases, 3 bases remained unmatched. The CDR3: CASSPRRDSYGYTF. CDR3 in DNA: TGTGCCAGCTCACCACGCCGGGACAGCTATGGCTACACCTTC.

This chain joins TRBV19 and TRBJ2-7, with a possible D match to TRBD2 (7 bases). The CDR3 length is 14 residues. V lost 10 bases to trimming and J lost 4 bases, with 20 bases between them. Germline values: CDR1 LNHDA, CDR2 SQIVND (reference sequence). CDR3 sequence: CANPLGGGKYEQYV. DNA for the CDR3: TGTGCCAATCCTTTGGGGGGGGGCAAGTACGAGCAGTACGTC.

This clone was recorded once. The chain recombines TRBV11-2 with TRBJ1-1, with 12 bases identical to TRBD1. Germline trimming cut 7 bases from V and 0 bases from J; bases unmatched to any gene: 12. Germline V gives CDR1 SGHAT, CDR2 FQNNGV. The CDR3 length is 18 residues. The CDR3 sequence is CASTRLGQGAGVNTEAFF. The CDR3 DNA follows: TGTGCCAGCACCCGACTGGGACAGGGGGCTGGTGTGAACACTGAAGCTTTCTTT.

The chain joins TRBV6-5 to TRBJ2-5; 7 bases fit TRBD2. The CDR3 runs 13 residues. The trim removed 7 bases at V and 3 bases at J, leaving 5 bases unmatched. The germline gives CDR1 MNHEY, CDR2 SVGAGI. The CDR3 DNA reads TGTGCCAGCACCCGCGCGGGGGAAGAGACCCAGTACTTC. Translated: CASTRAGEETQYF.

This chain joins TRBV12-5 and TRBJ1-2; tentative D call: TRBD1 (5 bases). The V end was cut by 1 base, the J end by 2 bases, with 5 bases between. The CDR3 has 13 amino acids. Looked up from germline, CDR1 is LGHNT and CDR2 is FRNRAP. The CDR3 bases are TGTGCTAGTGGTTTGGGACAGAACTATGGCTACACCTTC. The encoded protein is CASGLGQNYGYTF.

J is TRBJ2-3 and V is TRBV2; D possibly corresponds to TRBD2 (5 bases). The germline V gene encodes CDR1 SNHLY and CDR2 FYNNEI. The V gene lost 8 bases and the J gene lost 6 bases, with 15 bases spanning the gap. The CDR3 totals 13 residues. CDR3: CASGLGPGDTQYF. CDR3 nucleotide sequence: TGTGCCAGCGGGCTAGGGCCGGGGGATACGCAGTATTTT.

The J gene is TRBJ1-1, the V gene TRBV10-3; D uncertain. The V gene's germline CDR1 is ENHRY and CDR2 SYGVKD. There are 11 residues in the CDR3. With 0 bases removed from V and 11 bases from J, the gap between germline ends came to 7 bases. CDR3 coding DNA: TGTGCCATCAGTGAGTCCCGTTCCGCTTTCTTT. Translated: CAISESRSAFF.

The V and J genes are TRBV6-4 and TRBJ1-2; 10 positions match TRBD1. The CDR3 is 15 amino acids. J gave up 11 bases and V 0 bases, and 9 bases lay outside the gene matches. Looked up from germline, CDR1 is MRHNA and CDR2 is SNTAGT. DNA for the CDR3: TGTGCCAGCAGTGACTCGTTGCGGACAGGGGGGATTTACACCTTC. The encoded protein is CASSDSLRTGGIYTF.

This rearrangement joins TRBV6-5 to TRBJ1-1; D gene ambiguous. Per the germline V gene, CDR1 is MNHEY and CDR2 is SVGAGI. The CDR3 length is 14 residues. V dropped 5 bases and J dropped 6 bases, with 16 bases sitting between them. In DNA form, the CDR3 reads TGTGCCAGCAGTACTCCCGGGAGATCTCCTGAAGCTTTCTTT. Its translation: CASSTPGRSPEAFF.

The genes are TRBV19 and TRBJ2-3; D gene ambiguous. V was trimmed by 7 bases and J by 0 bases, leaving 11 bases between them. The length of the CDR3 is 14 residues. The germline gives CDR1 LNHDA, CDR2 SQIVND (reference sequence). The chain's CDR3 is CASNERRSTDTQYF. For the CDR3, the DNA is TGTGCCAGTAACGAGCGCCGGAGCACAGATACGCAGTATTTT.

CDR3 amino acids: CASTEGGYSNTGELFF. In DNA form, the CDR3 reads TGTGCCAGCACTGAGGGGGGGTATTCGAACACCGGGGAGCTGTTTTTT. V usage is TRBV5-4 and J usage is TRBJ2-2; D is possibly TRBD2 (7 bases). This CDR3 region has 16 residues. The germline V gene has CDR1 SGHNT and CDR2 YYREEE (reference sequence). The ends were cut back, 6 bases at V and 0 bases at J, with 15 bases in the middle.

This chain links TRBV7-3 with TRBJ2-1; TRBD1 might be the D (5 bases). V gave up 1 base and J gave up 6 bases, with 13 bases separating them. The CDR3 spans 15 residues. CDR1 is SGHTA, CDR2 FQGTGA, per germline. CDR3 in DNA: TGTGCCAGCAGCTTAATGGGCCTAAGGGGCAATGAGCAGTTCTTC. The encoded protein is CASSLMGLRGNEQFF.

V usage is TRBV5-1 and J usage is TRBJ1-4, with D possibly being TRBD1 (6 bases). CDR1 and CDR2 from the germline V gene are SGHRS and YFSETQ. The CDR3 loop spans 15 amino acids. Between the trimmed V and J ends, which lost 0 bases and 6 bases, there was a span of 12 bases. The CDR3, as DNA: TGCGCCAGCAGCTTGGGACAGGCTCTGGATGAAAAACTGTTTTTT. This gives the protein CASSLGQALDEKLFF.

The genes are TRBV24-1 and TRBJ2-2, with 7 bases identical to TRBD2. The CDR3 totals 17 residues. Unmatched junction bases numbered 6, after V lost 3 bases and J lost 0 bases. CDR1 KGHDR and CDR2 SFDVKD come from the germline V gene. CDR3 in DNA: TGTGCCACCAGTGATACTTCAGCGGGGACGAACACCGGGGAGCTGTTTTTT. Translated: CATSDTSAGTNTGELFF.

The chain carries TRBV3-1 (or the pseudogene TRBV3-2) and TRBJ1-1; no clear D gene. The CDR3 loop spans 13 amino acids. CDR1 is LGHDT and CDR2 is YNNKEL in the germline V gene (reference sequence). V was pared by 5 bases and J by 0 bases, with 7 bases between. CDR3 residues: CASSITVNTEAFF. The CDR3 DNA is TGTGCCAGCAGCATTACAGTGAACACTGAAGCTTTCTTT.

V and J are TRBV4-2 and TRBJ2-7; TRBD1 agrees at 10 bases. The J segment lost 6 bases and the V segment lost 8 bases, leaving 10 bases of the junction unmatched. The CDR3 loop spans 14 amino acids. The germline CDR1 and CDR2 sequences are LGHNA and YNFKEQ. The CDR3 DNA reads TGTGCCAGCGGGACGGGACAGGGGACCGCCGAGCAGTACTTC. It encodes CASGTGQGTAEQYF.

J is TRBJ2-3 and V is TRBV24-1; 7 nucleotides align to TRBD2. CDR1 and CDR2 from the germline V gene are KGHDR and SFDVKD. The CDR3 has 15 amino acids. V was clipped by 8 bases and J by 0 bases; unmatched bases: 7. The chain's CDR3 is CATTSGVSSTDTQYF. DNA for the CDR3: TGTGCCACCACGAGCGGGGTATCTAGCACAGATACGCAGTATTTT.

This clone was observed a few times. Within the sample, other DNA sequences also encode this same CDR3. The chain has TRBV10-3 and TRBJ1-5; D not resolved. Per germline, CDR1 ENHRY and CDR2 SYGVKD. The CDR3 has 15 amino acids. With 0 bases removed from V and 0 bases from J, the gap between germline ends came to 6 bases. CDR3 amino acids: CAISESLYSNQPQHF. Written as DNA, the CDR3 is TGTGCCATCAGTGAGTCTCTTTATAGCAATCAGCCCCAGCATTTT.

The chain employs TRBV29-1 and TRBJ1-1; D unresolved. The CDR3 covers 14 residues. The V end was cut by 1 base, the J end by 4 bases, with 13 bases between. Germline CDR1 SQVTM, CDR2 ANQGSEA. This chain's CDR3 is CSVEVILAGTEAFF. CDR3 DNA: TGCAGCGTTGAAGTTATTTTGGCTGGCACTGAAGCTTTCTTT.

The J gene is TRBJ2-1, the V gene TRBV7-2, with 9 bases identical to TRBD2. The germline gives CDR1 SGHTA, CDR2 FQGNSA. The V segment lost 5 bases and the J segment 6 bases; nucleotides outside the gene matches: 11. This CDR3 has 16 amino acids. CDR3 coding DNA: TGTGCCAGCAGCGAGAGGGGGACTAGCCGCCCCAATGAGCAGTTCTTC. Encoded protein: CASSERGTSRPNEQFF.

Only a few counts were recorded for this clone. The rearrangement joins TRBV19 to TRBJ1-6; D uncertain. There are 16 residues in the CDR3. Germline V CDR1 and CDR2: LNHDA, SQIVND (reference sequence). Deletions cut 5 bases from V and 5 bases from J, with 16 bases between. The CDR3 region is CASSAGPLKNNSPLHF. In DNA, the CDR3 is TGTGCCAGTAGTGCGGGCCCCTTGAAAAATAATTCACCCCTCCACTTT.

The genes are TRBV7-2 and TRBJ2-3; the match to TRBD2 covers 8 bases. Germline trimming cut 5 bases from V and 3 bases from J; bases unmatched to any gene: 13. The germline gives CDR1 SGHTA, CDR2 FQGNSA. This CDR3 has 17 amino acids. The CDR3 reads CASSPLAGGLLTDTQYF. The CDR3 bases are TGTGCCAGCAGCCCTTTGGCGGGGGGCCTTTTGACAGATACGCAGTATTTT.

The gene calls are TRBV11-3 and TRBJ1-1; D is ambiguous. The V gene's germline CDR1 is SGHNT and CDR2 YENEEA. This CDR3 region has 14 residues. The V end lost 0 bases, the J end lost 1 base, and 6 bases lay between the germline ends. CDR3 nucleotide sequence: TGTGCCAGCAGCTTAGACGACAAGAACACTGAAGCTTTCTTT. Its protein product is CASSLDDKNTEAFF. Full variable domain (missing parts from reference TRBV11-3 and TRBJ1-1): EAGVVQSPRYKIIEKKQPVAFWCNPISGHNTLYWYLQNLGQGPELLIRYENEEAVDDSQLPKDRFSAERLKGVDSTLKIQPAELGDSAVYLCASSLDDKNTEAFFGQGTRLTVV.

This clone came up once. The chain joins TRBV4-1 to TRBJ2-4, with 8 bases lining up with TRBD2. V gave up 4 bases and J gave up 15 bases; unmatched junction bases: 11. The CDR3 spans 13 residues. Germline CDR1 reads MGHRA; CDR2 reads YSYEKL. The DNA of the CDR3 is TGCGCCAGCAGCCCGACTAGCGTTAGCCATCGGTACTTC. It encodes CASSPTSVSHRYF.

J is TRBJ2-1 and V is TRBV3-1 (or the pseudogene TRBV3-2); unclear D gene. Germline V gives CDR1 LGHDT, CDR2 YNNKEL (reference sequence). The CDR3 contains 17 residues. Deletions cut 2 bases from V and 0 bases from J, with 14 bases between. CDR3 residues: CASSQYPEIVSYNEQFF. CDR3 bases: TGTGCCAGCAGCCAATATCCCGAGATTGTCTCCTACAATGAGCAGTTCTTC.

The chain employs TRBV4-1 and TRBJ1-1; TRBD1 is a possible D gene (6 bases). The V end was cut by 8 bases, the J end by 0 bases, with 22 bases between. CDR1 and CDR2 from the germline V gene are MGHRA and YSYEKL. The CDR3 loop spans 17 amino acids. The CDR3 nucleotides are TGCGCCAGCGCTCAAAGGGGGGGCTTGGCTGTGAACACTGAAGCTTTCTTT. Translated: CASAQRGGLAVNTEAFF.

V usage is TRBV6-4 and J usage is TRBJ2-6; D perhaps matches TRBD2 (6 bases). The V and J ends lost 3 bases and 0 bases respectively, with 6 bases between them. Per the germline V gene, CDR1 is MRHNA and CDR2 is SNTAGT. The CDR3 contains 15 residues. As DNA, the CDR3 is TGTGCCAGCAGTGAGGGGGGCTCTGGGGCCAACGTCCTGACTTTC. Translating it yields CASSEGGSGANVLTF.

There are a few counts of this clone. The chain uses TRBV25-1 and TRBJ2-3, with 7 bases fitting TRBD1. Trimming at V came to 2 bases and at J to 5 bases, leaving 7 bases not matched to a gene. This CDR3 has 15 amino acids. Germline V gene data show CDR1 as MGHDK and CDR2 as SYGVNS. CDR3 sequence (DNA): TGTGCCAGCAGTGAAGGTTCGTCAGGGGGAGATACGCAGTATTTT. Protein product: CASSEGSSGGDTQYF. Supplemented by reference TRBV25-1 and TRBJ2-3, the full variable domain reads EADIYQTPRYLVIGTGKKITLECSQTMGHDKMYWYQQDPGMELHLIHYSYGVNSTEKGDLSSESTVSRIRTEHFPLTLESARPSHTSQYLCASSEGSSGGDTQYFGPGTRLTVL.

This sequence joins TRBV28 and TRBJ2-3, with D tentatively TRBD2 (5 bases). With 0 bases removed from V and 7 bases from J, the gap between germline ends came to 14 bases. From germline, CDR1 is MDHEN and CDR2 SYDVKM. The CDR3 extends over 15 amino acids. DNA of the CDR3: TGTGCCAGCAGTTTATGGTCCGCCCCCGGGAATACGCAGTATTTT. Residues: CASSLWSAPGNTQYF.